The next 4 T cell receptor beta chains were all read from a single sample in a study of blood T cell repertoires in COVID-19 (dated by TCRdb to the early 2020s). Receptor amplification or capture employed the immunoSEQ multiplex PCR assay. This is the immuneACCESS table as TCRdb keeps it, with only in-frame sequences that have V and J called. A part of the clones is gone; compared with another copy, unresolved V genes explain less than half, and the rest is unexplained. Across this sample there are around 62,000 clones, with 84% seen only once. The ten largest make up 8% to 9% of the sample. The sample was peripheral blood. Receptor source: a man in his fifties with active COVID-19.

This clone showed up just a few times. The chain recombines TRBV30 with TRBJ2-7, with unresolved D. Germline V lookup: CDR1 GTSNPN, CDR2 SVGIG (reference sequence). Trimming removed 2 bases at V and 0 bases at J, with 8 bases between. CDR3 size: 13 residues. The CDR3 region has the DNA TGTGCCTGGAGTCGGGTAGCCTCCTACGAGCAGTACTTC. It specifies CAWSRVASYEQYF.

V is TRBV30 and J is TRBJ1-3; D remains ambiguous. The CDR3 length is 15 residues. The germline V gene encodes CDR1 GTSNPN and CDR2 SVGIG (reference sequence). V was clipped by 2 bases and J by 0 bases, with 11 bases between them. Here the CDR3 reads CAWSLGSYSGNTIYF. Here the CDR3 DNA reads TGTGCCTGGAGTCTAGGCTCCTACTCTGGAAACACCATATATTTT.

The chain is built from TRBV18 and TRBJ1-6; 9 nucleotides agree with TRBD1. The CDR3 is 14 amino acids. Germline CDR1 KGHSH, CDR2 LQKENI. The V gene end was trimmed by 6 bases and the J gene end by 10 bases; junction bases not matched to a gene: 7. In DNA, the CDR3 is TGTGCCAGCTCCCAACAGGGGGCGGGATCACCCCTCCACTTT. It translates to CASSQQGAGSPLHF.

The gene calls are TRBV6-5 and TRBJ2-7, with D possibly matching TRBD1 (6 bases). CDR1 MNHEY and CDR2 SVGAGI come from the germline V gene. The V and J ends lost 3 bases and 3 bases respectively, with 12 bases between them. This CDR3 contains 14 residues. The CDR3 coding sequence is TGTGCCAGCAGTTATGGAGGCAGGGGCTACGAGCAGTACTTC. It is translated as CASSYGGRGYEQYF.